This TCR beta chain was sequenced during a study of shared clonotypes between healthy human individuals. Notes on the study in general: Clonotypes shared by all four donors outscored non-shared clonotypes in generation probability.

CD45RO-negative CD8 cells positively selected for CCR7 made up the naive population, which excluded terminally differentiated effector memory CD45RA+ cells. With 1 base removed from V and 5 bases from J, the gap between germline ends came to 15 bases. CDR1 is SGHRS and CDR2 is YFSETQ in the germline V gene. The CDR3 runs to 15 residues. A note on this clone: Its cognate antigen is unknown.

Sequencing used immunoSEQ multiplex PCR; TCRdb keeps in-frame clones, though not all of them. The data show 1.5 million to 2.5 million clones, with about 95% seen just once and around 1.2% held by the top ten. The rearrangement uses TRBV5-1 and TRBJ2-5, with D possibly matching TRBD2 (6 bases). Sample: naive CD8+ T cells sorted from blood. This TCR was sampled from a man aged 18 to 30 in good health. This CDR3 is CASSLLLRAGETQYF. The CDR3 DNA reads TGCGCCAGCAGCTTGTTGCTTAGGGCGGGGGAGACCCAGTACTTC.